Following are 15 T cell receptor beta chains from one sample sequenced in a study of blood T cell repertoires in COVID-19 (dated by TCRdb to 2020 to 2022). The library came from the immunoSEQ multiplex PCR assay. The clones in this table, taken by TCRdb from immuneACCESS, are in-frame only. Not every clone is retained; where verified, under half of the shortfall comes from an unresolved V gene, and the cause of the rest is unknown. This sample is represented by about 170,000 clones; 84% of them were singletons. 11% of the sample goes to the ten largest clones. The material sequenced was peripheral blood. These receptors originate from a man in his sixties or seventies with active or convalescent COVID-19.

The genes are TRBV29-1 and TRBJ1-2; D is undetermined. Trimming left V 6 bases short and J 8 bases short, with 10 bases between. The CDR3 is 10 amino acids. Looked up from germline, CDR1 is SQVTM and CDR2 is ANQGSEA. CDR3 region: CSVHGRGYTF. The CDR3 DNA reads as TGCAGCGTCCATGGGCGAGGCTACACCTTC. Drawing the rest from reference TRBV29-1 and TRBJ1-2, the complete variable domain is SAVISQKPSRDICQRGTSLTIQCQVDSQVTMMFWYRQQPGQSLTLIATANQGSEATYESGFVIDKFPISRPNLTFSTLTVSNMSPEDSSIYLCSVHGRGYTFGSGTRLTVV.

The V call is TRBV19, the J call TRBJ1-2; no reliable D call. CDR1 is LNHDA and CDR2 is SQIVND in the germline V gene (reference sequence). V was cut by 2 bases and J by 6 bases, with 13 bases left in between. This CDR3 is built from 14 residues. The DNA for the CDR3 is TGTGCCAGTAGTATATCCCGGACTGGCAATGGCTACACCTTC. The encoded protein is CASSISRTGNGYTF.

The chain joins TRBV7-6 to TRBJ2-1; weak D call: TRBD2 (5 bases). V lost 0 bases and J lost 7, with 16 bases in between. Germline-derived CDR1 and CDR2 are SGHVS and FNYEAQ. The CDR3 has 16 residues. CDR3 sequence: CASSLAGSEGWNEQFF. DNA for the CDR3: TGTGCCAGCAGCTTAGCGGGCAGCGAGGGCTGGAATGAGCAGTTCTTC.

This chain joins TRBV2 and TRBJ1-1, with 9 bases that match TRBD1. Per germline, CDR1 SNHLY and CDR2 FYNNEI. The CDR3 spans 12 residues. V trimming: 5 bases; J trimming: 8 bases; junction bases outside the gene matches: 3. In DNA form, the CDR3 reads TGTGCCAGCAGTACAGGGGGCTCGGAAGCTTTCTTT. Its protein product is CASSTGGSEAFF.

This clone was seen a handful of times. The CDR3 sequence: CASSRDINQPQHF. CDR3 sequence (DNA): TGTGCCAGCAGCCGGGACATCAATCAGCCCCAGCATTTT. This chain links TRBV12-3 or TRBV12-4 with TRBJ1-5; D is possibly TRBD1 (6 bases). This CDR3 comprises 13 residues. The V gene lost 6 bases and the J gene lost 3 bases, with 9 bases spanning the gap.

This chain uses TRBV28 with TRBJ1-2; perhaps TRBD1 as D (5 bases). CDR1 is MDHEN and CDR2 is SYDVKM in the germline V gene. The CDR3 loop spans 13 amino acids. V gave up 7 bases and J gave up 7 bases, with 16 bases separating them. This CDR3 is CASTIGGVGGYTF. Written as DNA, the CDR3 is TGTGCCAGCACCATTGGGGGGGTCGGTGGCTACACCTTC.

The V and J genes are TRBV28 and TRBJ2-5, with D perhaps TRBD1 (5 bases). The length of the CDR3 is 15 residues. V lost 5 bases, J lost 3 bases, and 16 bases lay in between. Germline CDR1 MDHEN, CDR2 SYDVKM. CDR3 in amino acids: CASSLQGRVEETQYF. The CDR3 region has the DNA TGTGCCAGCAGTCTCCAGGGCAGGGTAGAAGAGACCCAGTACTTC.

The rearrangement links TRBV9 to TRBJ1-1; D is undetermined. Trimming stripped 2 bases from V and 7 bases from J, with 18 bases between. The germline gives CDR1 SGDLS, CDR2 YYNGEE. The CDR3 extends over 15 amino acids. The CDR3 nucleotides read TGTGCCAGCAGCGTTCCGGGAACCCCGATTGGTGAAGCTTTCTTT. It translates to CASSVPGTPIGEAFF.

V and J are TRBV7-9 and TRBJ1-1; 9 bases are shared with TRBD1. Per the germline V gene, CDR1 is SEHNR and CDR2 is FQNEAQ (reference sequence). The ends lost 1 base at V and 8 bases at J; junction bases unmatched: 5. This CDR3 has 14 amino acids. CDR3 loop: CASSLGQGEWEAFF. DNA of the CDR3: TGTGCCAGCAGCTTAGGACAGGGGGAGTGGGAAGCTTTCTTT.

The CDR3 reads CASSPERQGAYGYGYTF. Here the CDR3 DNA reads TGCGCCAGCAGCCCAGAAAGGCAGGGGGCATATGGCTATGGCTACACCTTC. The V and J genes are TRBV4-3 and TRBJ1-2, with 8 nucleotides matching TRBD1. This CDR3 is built from 17 residues. V gave up 4 bases and J gave up 4 bases; unmatched junction bases: 14. Per germline, CDR1 LGHNA and CDR2 YSLEER.

The chain has TRBV2 and TRBJ1-5; D unclear. V lost 5 bases and J lost 3, with 5 bases in between. The CDR3 extends over 12 amino acids. CDR1 is SNHLY and CDR2 is FYNNEI in the germline V gene. CDR3 sequence reads: CASSRHNQPQHF. In DNA form, the CDR3 reads TGTGCCAGCAGTAGACACAATCAGCCCCAGCATTTT.

The gene calls are TRBV9 and TRBJ2-5; 16 positions match TRBD2. This CDR3 region has 18 residues. Unmatched junction bases numbered 8, after V lost 4 bases and J lost 2 bases. Germline-derived CDR1 and CDR2 are SGDLS and YYNGEE. The CDR3 protein is CASSIGTSGREKQETQYF. The CDR3 nucleotides are TGTGCCAGCAGCATAGGGACTAGCGGGAGGGAGAAGCAAGAGACCCAGTACTTC.

The V call is TRBV10-1, the J call TRBJ2-5, with TRBD1 identical over 10 bases. Trimming took 4 bases from V and 4 from J; bases not matched to a gene: 6. CDR3 length equals 15 residues. Looked up from germline, CDR1 is WNHNN and CDR2 is SYGVQD (reference sequence). The CDR3 coding sequence is TGCGCCAGCAGTGGACGGACAGGGGGGCCAGAGACCCAGTACTTC. Translating it yields CASSGRTGGPETQYF.

V usage is TRBV18 and J usage is TRBJ1-3, with D hard to call. V dropped 6 bases and J dropped 3 bases, with 21 bases sitting between them. CDR3 length: 17 amino acids. CDR1 and CDR2 from the germline V gene are KGHSH and LQKENI. The CDR3 reads CASSTLERRGGGNTIYF. In DNA, the CDR3 is TGTGCCAGCTCGACACTAGAGAGACGGGGAGGTGGAAACACCATATATTTT.

The rearrangement links TRBV5-4 to TRBJ1-5, with D perhaps matching TRBD1 (5 bases). The germline gives CDR1 SGHNT, CDR2 YYREEE (reference sequence). The CDR3 has 14 residues. V was pared by 4 bases and J by 4 bases, with 12 bases between. CDR3 nucleotide sequence: TGTGCCAGCAGCCGTGACGGGGGGAATCAGCCCCAGCATTTT. It codes for CASSRDGGNQPQHF.